The clone carrying this T cell receptor (beta chain) showed up just a few times. Its antigen is undetermined. Sequencing was performed with immunoSEQ multiplex PCR; in TCRdb, only in-frame clones are kept and a portion is missing. Among 45,000 to 65,000 clones, roughly 78% were seen once, and the ten largest hold 0.77%. This sample was included in a study of memory CD4+ T cells and cytomegalovirus serostatus. With 0 bases removed from V and 8 bases from J, the gap between germline ends came to 14 bases. Germline V lookup: CDR1 SGHRS, CDR2 YFSETQ. The CDR3 runs 14 residues. Single viable CD3+CD4+CD8-CD45RO+ cells were sorted as the memory CD4+ T cells. CD4+ T cells were isolated by positive magnetic selection. Study-wide results and caveats: Each of approximately 70 CMV-associated TCRbeta sequences occurred in one to five individuals. Suggested: most of the CMV-linked TCR signature lies in CD4+ memory cells.

The sequenced sample consisted of memory CD4+ T cells from blood. V usage is TRBV5-1 and J usage is TRBJ1-1, with D possibly matching TRBD1 (6 bases). This sequence was found in an adult in good health and CMV-seronegative. As DNA, the CDR3 is TGCGCCAGCAGCTTGGGGGGGCTTTTAGGGGAAGCTTTCTTT. As protein: CASSLGGLLGEAFF.